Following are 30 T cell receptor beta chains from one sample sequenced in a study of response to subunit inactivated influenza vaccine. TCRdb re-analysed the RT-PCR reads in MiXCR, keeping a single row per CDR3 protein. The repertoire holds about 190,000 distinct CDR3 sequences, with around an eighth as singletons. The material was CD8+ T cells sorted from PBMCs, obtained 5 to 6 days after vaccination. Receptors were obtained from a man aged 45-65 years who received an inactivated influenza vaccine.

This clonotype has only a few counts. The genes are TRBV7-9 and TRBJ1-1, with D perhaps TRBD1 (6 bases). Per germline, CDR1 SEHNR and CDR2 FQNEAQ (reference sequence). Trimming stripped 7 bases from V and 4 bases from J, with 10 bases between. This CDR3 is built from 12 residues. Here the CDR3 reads CASKGGSTEAFF. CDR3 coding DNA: TGTGCCAGCAAGGGGGGGAGCACTGAAGCTTTCTTT.

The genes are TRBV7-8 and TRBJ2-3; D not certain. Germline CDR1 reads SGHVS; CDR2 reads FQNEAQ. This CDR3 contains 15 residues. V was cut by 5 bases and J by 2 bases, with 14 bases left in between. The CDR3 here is CASSQSAGYTDTQYF. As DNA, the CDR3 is TGTGCCAGCAGCCAATCCGCCGGGTACACAGATACGCAGTATTTT.

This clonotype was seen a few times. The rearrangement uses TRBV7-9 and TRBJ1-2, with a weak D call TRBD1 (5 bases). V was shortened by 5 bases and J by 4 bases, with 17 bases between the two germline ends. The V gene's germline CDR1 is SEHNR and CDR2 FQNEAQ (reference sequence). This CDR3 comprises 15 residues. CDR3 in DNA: TGTGCCAGCAGCGAAACCTCCGGACACCGCTATGGCTACACCTTC. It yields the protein CASSETSGHRYGYTF.

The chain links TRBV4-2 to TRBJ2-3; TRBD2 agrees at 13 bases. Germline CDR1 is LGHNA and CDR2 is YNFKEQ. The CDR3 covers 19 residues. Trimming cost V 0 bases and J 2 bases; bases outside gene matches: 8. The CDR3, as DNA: TGTGCCAGCAGCCAAGATCGTACTAGCGGGGGGGCTAACACAGATACGCAGTATTTT. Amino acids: CASSQDRTSGGANTDTQYF.

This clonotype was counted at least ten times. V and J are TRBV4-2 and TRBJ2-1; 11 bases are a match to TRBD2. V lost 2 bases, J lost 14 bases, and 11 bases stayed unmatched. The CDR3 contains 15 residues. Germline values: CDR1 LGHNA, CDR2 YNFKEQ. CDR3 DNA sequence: TGTGCCAGCAGCCAAATAGCGGGAGGGACTCCAATTGAGTTCTTC. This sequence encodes CASSQIAGGTPIEFF.

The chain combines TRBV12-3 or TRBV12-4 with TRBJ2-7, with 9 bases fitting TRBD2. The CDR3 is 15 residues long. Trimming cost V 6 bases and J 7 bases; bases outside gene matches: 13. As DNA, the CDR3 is TGTGCCAGCAGGGATTTGACTAGCGGTGACGGGGAGCAGTACTTC. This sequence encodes CASRDLTSGDGEQYF.

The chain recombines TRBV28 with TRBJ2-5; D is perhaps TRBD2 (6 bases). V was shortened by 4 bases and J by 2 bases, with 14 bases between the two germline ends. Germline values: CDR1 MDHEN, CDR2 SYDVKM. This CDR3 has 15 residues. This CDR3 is CASSSIWGEQETQYF. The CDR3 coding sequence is TGTGCCAGCAGTTCCATCTGGGGGGAACAAGAGACCCAGTACTTC.

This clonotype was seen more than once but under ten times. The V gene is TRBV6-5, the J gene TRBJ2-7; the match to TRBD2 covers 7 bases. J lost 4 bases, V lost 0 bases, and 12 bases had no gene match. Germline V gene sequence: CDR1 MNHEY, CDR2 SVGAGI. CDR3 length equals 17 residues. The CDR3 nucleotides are TGTGCCAGCAGTTACTCCCACCTTGTCCGGGAGGAGTACGAGCAGTACTTC. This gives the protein CASSYSHLVREEYEQYF.

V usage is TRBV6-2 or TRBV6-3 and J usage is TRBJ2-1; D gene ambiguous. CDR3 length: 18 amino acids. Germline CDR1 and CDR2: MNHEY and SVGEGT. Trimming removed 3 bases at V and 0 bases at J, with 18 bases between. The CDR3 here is CASSYAPLSASSYNEQFF. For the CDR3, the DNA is TGTGCCAGCAGTTATGCCCCGTTGAGCGCCAGCTCCTACAATGAGCAGTTCTTC.

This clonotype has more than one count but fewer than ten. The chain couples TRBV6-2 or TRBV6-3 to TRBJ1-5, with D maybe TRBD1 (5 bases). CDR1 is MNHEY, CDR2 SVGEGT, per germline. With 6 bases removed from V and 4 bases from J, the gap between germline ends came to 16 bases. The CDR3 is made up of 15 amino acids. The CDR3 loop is CASSRSGTLNQPQHF. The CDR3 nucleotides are TGTGCCAGCAGCCGTTCCGGGACCTTAAATCAGCCCCAGCATTTT.

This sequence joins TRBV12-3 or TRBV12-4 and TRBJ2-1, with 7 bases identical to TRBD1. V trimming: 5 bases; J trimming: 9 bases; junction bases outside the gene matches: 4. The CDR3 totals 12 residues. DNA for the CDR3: TGTGCCAGCAGTCCGACAGGGCCTGAGCAGTTCTTC. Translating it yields CASSPTGPEQFF.

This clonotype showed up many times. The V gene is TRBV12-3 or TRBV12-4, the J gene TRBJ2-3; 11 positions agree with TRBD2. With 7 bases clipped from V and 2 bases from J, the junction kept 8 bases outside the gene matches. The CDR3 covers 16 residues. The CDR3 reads CASIGGTSGYTDTQYF. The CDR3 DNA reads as TGTGCCAGCATTGGGGGGACTAGCGGATACACAGATACGCAGTATTTT.

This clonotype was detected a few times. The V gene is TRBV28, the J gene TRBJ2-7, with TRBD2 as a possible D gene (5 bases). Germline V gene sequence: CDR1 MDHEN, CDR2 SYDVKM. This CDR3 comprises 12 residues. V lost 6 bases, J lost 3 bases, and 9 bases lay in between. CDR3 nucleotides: TGTGCCAGCAGCGGGGAAGACTACGAGCAGTACTTC. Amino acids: CASSGEDYEQYF.

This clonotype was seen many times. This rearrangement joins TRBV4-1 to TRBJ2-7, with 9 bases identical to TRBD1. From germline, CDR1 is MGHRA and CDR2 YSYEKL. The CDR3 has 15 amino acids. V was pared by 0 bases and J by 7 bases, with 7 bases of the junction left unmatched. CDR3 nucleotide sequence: TGCGCCAGCAGCCAAGATGATAACAGGGGGCGGGAGCAGTACTTC. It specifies CASSQDDNRGREQYF.

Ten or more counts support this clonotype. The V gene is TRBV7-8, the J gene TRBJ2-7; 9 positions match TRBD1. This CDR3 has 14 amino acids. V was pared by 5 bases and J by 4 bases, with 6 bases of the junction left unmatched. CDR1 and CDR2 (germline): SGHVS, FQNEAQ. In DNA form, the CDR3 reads TGTGCCAGCAGCAGCGGGACAGGGTTTTACGAGCAGTACTTC. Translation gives CASSSGTGFYEQYF. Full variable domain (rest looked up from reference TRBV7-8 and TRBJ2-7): GAGVSQSPRYKVAKRGQDVALRCDPISGHVSLFWYQQALGQGPEFLTYFQNEAQLDKSGLPSDRFFAERPEGSVSTLKIQRTQQEDSAVYLCASSSGTGFYEQYFGPGTRLTVT.

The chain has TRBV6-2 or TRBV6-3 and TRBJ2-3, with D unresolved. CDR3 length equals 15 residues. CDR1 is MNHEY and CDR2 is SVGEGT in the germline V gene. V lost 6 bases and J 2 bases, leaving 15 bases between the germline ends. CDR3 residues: CASSPNDGYTDTQYF. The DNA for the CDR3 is TGTGCCAGCAGCCCGAACGATGGCTACACAGATACGCAGTATTTT.

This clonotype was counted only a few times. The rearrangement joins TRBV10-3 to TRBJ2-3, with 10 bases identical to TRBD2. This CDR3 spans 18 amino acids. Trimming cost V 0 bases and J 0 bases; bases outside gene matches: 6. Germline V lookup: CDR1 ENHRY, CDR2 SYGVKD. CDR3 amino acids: CAISESKRGGLSTDTQYF. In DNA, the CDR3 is TGTGCCATCAGTGAGTCGAAGCGGGGGGGCCTTAGCACAGATACGCAGTATTTT.

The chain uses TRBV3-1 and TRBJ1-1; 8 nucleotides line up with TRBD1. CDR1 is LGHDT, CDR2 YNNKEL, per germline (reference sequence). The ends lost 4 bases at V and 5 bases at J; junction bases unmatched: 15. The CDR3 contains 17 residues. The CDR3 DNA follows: TGTGCCAGCAGCCCGACCTTAGGACAGGGTCCCGAAACTGAAGCTTTCTTT. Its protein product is CASSPTLGQGPETEAFF.

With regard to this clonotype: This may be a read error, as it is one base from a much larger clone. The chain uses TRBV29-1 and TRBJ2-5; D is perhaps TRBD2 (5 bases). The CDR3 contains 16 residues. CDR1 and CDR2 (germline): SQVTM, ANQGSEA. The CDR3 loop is CSVKDVPSYYQETQYF. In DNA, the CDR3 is TGCAGCGTTAAAGATGTTCCTAGCTATTACCAAGAGACCCAGTACTTC. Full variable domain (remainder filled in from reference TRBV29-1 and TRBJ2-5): SAVISQKPSRDICQRGTSLTIQCQVDSQVTMMFWYRQQPGQSLTLIATANQGSEATYESGFVIDKFPISRPNLTFSTLTVSNMSPEDSSIYLCSVKDVPSYYQETQYFGPGTRLLVL.

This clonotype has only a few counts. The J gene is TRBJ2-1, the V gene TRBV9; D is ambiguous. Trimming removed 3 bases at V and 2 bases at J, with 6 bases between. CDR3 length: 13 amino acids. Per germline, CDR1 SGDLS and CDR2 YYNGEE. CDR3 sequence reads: CASSADTYNEQFF. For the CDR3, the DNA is TGTGCCAGCAGCGCAGACACCTACAATGAGCAGTTCTTC.

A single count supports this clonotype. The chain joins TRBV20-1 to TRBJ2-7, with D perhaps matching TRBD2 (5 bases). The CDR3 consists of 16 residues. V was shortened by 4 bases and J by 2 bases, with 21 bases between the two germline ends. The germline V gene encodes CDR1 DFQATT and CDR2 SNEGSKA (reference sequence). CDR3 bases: TGCAGTGCTAACCCCTTTAGGACTCCTATTACCTACGAGCAGTACTTC. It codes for CSANPFRTPITYEQYF.

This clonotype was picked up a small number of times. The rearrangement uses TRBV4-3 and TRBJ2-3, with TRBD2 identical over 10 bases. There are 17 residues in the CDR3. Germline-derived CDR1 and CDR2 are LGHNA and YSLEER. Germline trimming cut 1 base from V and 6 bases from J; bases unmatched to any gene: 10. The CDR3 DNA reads TGCGCCAGCAGCCAAGCCATAAGCGGGGGGGTGCGGGATACGCAGTATTTT. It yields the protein CASSQAISGGVRDTQYF.

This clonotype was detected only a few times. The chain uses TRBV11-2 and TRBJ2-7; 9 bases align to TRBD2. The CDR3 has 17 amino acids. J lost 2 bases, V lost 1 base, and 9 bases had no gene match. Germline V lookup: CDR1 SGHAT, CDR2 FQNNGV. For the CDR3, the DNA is TGTGCCAGCAGCTTAGGTCCCGGCGGGGGGGTCACCTACGAGCAGTACTTC. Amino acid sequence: CASSLGPGGGVTYEQYF. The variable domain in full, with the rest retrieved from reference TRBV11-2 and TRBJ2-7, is EAGVAQSPRYKIIEKRQSVAFWCNPISGHATLYWYQQILGQGPKLLIQFQNNGVVDDSQLPKDRFSAERLKGVDSTLKIQPAKLEDSAVYLCASSLGPGGGVTYEQYFGPGTRLTVT.

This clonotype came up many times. The DNA of the CDR3 is TGCGCCAGCAGCTTAGCGAGCGGGAGTTTGCGTTATGAGCAGTTCTTC. Its translation is CASSLASGSLRYEQFF. This chain joins TRBV5-1 and TRBJ2-1; TRBD2 matches 8 bases. Germline-derived CDR1 and CDR2 are SGHRS and YFSETQ. The CDR3 covers 16 residues. The V gene end was trimmed by 2 bases and the J gene end by 8 bases; junction bases not matched to a gene: 12.

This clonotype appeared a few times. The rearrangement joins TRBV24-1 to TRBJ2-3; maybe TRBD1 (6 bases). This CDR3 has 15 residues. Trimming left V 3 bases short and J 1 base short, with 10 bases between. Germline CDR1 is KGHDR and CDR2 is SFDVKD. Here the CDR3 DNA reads TGTGCCACCAGTGATACCCGACAGGGCACAGATACGCAGTATTTT. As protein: CATSDTRQGTDTQYF.

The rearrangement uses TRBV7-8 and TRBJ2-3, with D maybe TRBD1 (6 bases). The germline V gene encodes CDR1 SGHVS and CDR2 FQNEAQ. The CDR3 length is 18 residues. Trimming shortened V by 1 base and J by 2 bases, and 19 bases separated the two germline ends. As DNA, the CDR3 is TGTGCCAGCAGCTTAGATATGGCGACAGGTCTTGACACAGATACGCAGTATTTT. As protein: CASSLDMATGLDTDTQYF.

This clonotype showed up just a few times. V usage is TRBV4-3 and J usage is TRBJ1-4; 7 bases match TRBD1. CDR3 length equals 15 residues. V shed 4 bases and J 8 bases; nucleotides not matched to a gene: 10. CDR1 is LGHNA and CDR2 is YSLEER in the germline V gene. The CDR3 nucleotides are TGCGCCAGCAGCCCCCTCGCAGGGGGTGGGGAAAAACTGTTTTTT. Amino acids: CASSPLAGGGEKLFF.

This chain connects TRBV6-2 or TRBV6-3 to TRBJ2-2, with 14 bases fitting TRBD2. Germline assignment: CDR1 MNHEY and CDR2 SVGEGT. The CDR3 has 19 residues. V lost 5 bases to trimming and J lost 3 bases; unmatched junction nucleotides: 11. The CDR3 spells CASSPIPGLAGDYTGELFF. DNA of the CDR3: TGTGCCAGCAGTCCAATCCCGGGACTAGCGGGGGATTACACCGGGGAGCTGTTTTTT.

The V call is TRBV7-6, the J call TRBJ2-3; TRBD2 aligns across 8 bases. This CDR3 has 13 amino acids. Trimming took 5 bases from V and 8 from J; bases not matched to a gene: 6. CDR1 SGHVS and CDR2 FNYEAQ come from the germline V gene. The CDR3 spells CASSKTSVGTQYF. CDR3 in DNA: TGTGCCAGCAGCAAGACTAGCGTGGGTACGCAGTATTTT.

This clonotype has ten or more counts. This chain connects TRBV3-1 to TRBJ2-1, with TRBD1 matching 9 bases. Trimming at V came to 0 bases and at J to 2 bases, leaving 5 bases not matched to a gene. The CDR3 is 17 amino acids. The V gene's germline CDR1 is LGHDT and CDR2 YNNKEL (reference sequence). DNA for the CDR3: TGTGCCAGCAGCCAAGATCTGGGGGACAGGGCCTACAATGAGCAGTTCTTC. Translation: CASSQDLGDRAYNEQFF.